One sample yielded the 23 T cell receptor beta chains listed below, sequenced in a study of CD8+ T cells in alopecia areata. Following extraction, RNA underwent reverse transcription to cDNA, which served as the sequencing template. Sequencing was performed with immunoSEQ multiplex PCR; in TCRdb, only in-frame clones are kept and a portion is missing. The repertoire consists of about 110,000 clones, with roughly 59% occurring once and the leading ten covering around 20%. Input material: CD8+ T cells sorted from blood. Receptor source: a human donor in good health.

The chain links TRBV7-9 to TRBJ2-7, with TRBD1 matching over 10 bases. Germline V gives CDR1 SEHNR, CDR2 FQNEAQ (reference sequence). The CDR3 runs 15 residues. J gave up 7 bases and V 1 base, and 7 bases lay outside the gene matches. The CDR3 DNA sequence: TGTGCCAGCAGCTTAGTGGGACAGGGGATTCTGGAGCAGTACTTC. It codes for CASSLVGQGILEQYF. Variable domain in full (rest from reference TRBV7-9 and TRBJ2-7): DTGVSQNPRHKITKRGQNVTFRCDPISEHNRLYWYRQTLGQGPEFLTYFQNEAQLEKSRLLSDRFSAERPKGSFSTLEIQRTEQGDSAMYLCASSLVGQGILEQYFGPGTRLTVT.

The sample holds a few counts of this clone. The V call is TRBV11-2, the J call TRBJ2-1; D not resolved. Trimming left V 1 base short and J 9 bases short, with 4 bases between. CDR3 length: 11 residues. Germline CDR1 and CDR2: SGHAT and FQNNGV. The CDR3 protein is CASSLGGEQFF. DNA of the CDR3: TGTGCCAGCAGCTTAGGCGGTGAGCAGTTCTTC.

This clone came up a few times. The genes are TRBV2 and TRBJ2-3; the D is unclear. With 4 bases removed from V and 0 bases from J, the gap between germline ends came to 11 bases. CDR1 SNHLY and CDR2 FYNNEI come from the germline V gene. The CDR3 spans 15 residues. This CDR3 reads CASSAAERSTDTQYF. DNA for the CDR3: TGTGCCAGCAGTGCGGCAGAGCGAAGCACAGATACGCAGTATTTT.

There are a few counts of this clone. The gene calls are TRBV2 and TRBJ2-4, with 8 bases that match TRBD2. J was trimmed by 0 bases and V by 3 bases; bases with no gene match: 4. The CDR3 spans 16 residues. Per germline, CDR1 SNHLY and CDR2 FYNNEI. The CDR3 DNA sequence: TGTGCCAGCAGTGACCGGGGGGGCGTAGCCAAAAACATTCAGTACTTC. This codes for CASSDRGGVAKNIQYF.

V usage is TRBV6-6 and J usage is TRBJ1-3; the D gene is possibly TRBD1 (6 bases). The CDR3 covers 14 residues. Per the germline V gene, CDR1 is MNHNY and CDR2 is SVGAGI (reference sequence). Between the trimmed V and J ends, which lost 5 bases and 3 bases, there was a span of 11 bases. The CDR3 here is CASSQGGIGNTIYF. The CDR3 DNA reads TGTGCCAGCAGTCAAGGGGGAATTGGAAACACCATATATTTT.

The chain links TRBV11-2 to TRBJ1-1; weak D call: TRBD1 (5 bases). Germline V gene data show CDR1 as SGHAT and CDR2 as FQNNGV. V was pared by 5 bases and J by 0 bases, with 13 bases between. The CDR3 runs 15 residues. CDR3 nucleotides: TGTGCCAGCAGCCCAACGACAGCGATGAACACTGAAGCTTTCTTT. This translates into CASSPTTAMNTEAFF.

The chain links TRBV27 to TRBJ2-7; 9 bases align to TRBD2. With V trimmed by 8 bases and J by 4 bases, 6 bases remained unmatched. Germline V lookup: CDR1 MNHEY, CDR2 SMNVEV (reference sequence). CDR3 size: 13 residues. The CDR3 sequence: CASGAGGAYEQYF. CDR3 bases: TGTGCCAGCGGAGCGGGGGGAGCTTACGAGCAGTACTTC.

This clone has a handful of counts. The rearrangement joins TRBV13 to TRBJ1-1; maybe TRBD1 (5 bases). CDR3 length equals 15 residues. Trimming left V 0 bases short and J 0 bases short, with 8 bases between. Germline V gives CDR1 PRHDT, CDR2 FYEKMQ (reference sequence). In DNA form, the CDR3 reads TGTGCCAGCAGCTTAGGTCCAGGGATGAACACTGAAGCTTTCTTT. It specifies CASSLGPGMNTEAFF.

The CDR3 loop reads CASSPPELAGDNEQFF. CDR3 in DNA: TGTGCCAGCAGTCCCCCCGAGCTAGCGGGGGACAATGAGCAGTTCTTC. V is TRBV28 and J is TRBJ2-1, with TRBD2 matching 10 bases. V lost 5 bases to trimming and J lost 5 bases; unmatched junction nucleotides: 9. This CDR3 is built from 16 residues. Germline V gene data show CDR1 as MDHEN and CDR2 as SYDVKM. Based on the CDR3 plus reference TRBV28 and TRBJ2-1, the full variable domain is DVKVTQSSRYLVKRTGEKVFLECVQDMDHENMFWYRQDPGLGLRLIYFSYDVKMKEKGDIPEGYSVSREKKERFSLILESASTNQTSMYLCASSPPELAGDNEQFFGPGTRLTVL.

This CDR3 reads CASSLFTSGTQETQYF. The DNA of the CDR3 is TGTGCCAGCAGTTTATTTACTAGCGGGACTCAAGAGACCCAGTACTTC. This chain connects TRBV27 to TRBJ2-5; 10 bases match TRBD2. This CDR3 region has 16 residues. CDR1 and CDR2 from the germline V gene are MNHEY and SMNVEV (reference sequence). The V segment lost 1 base and the J segment 2 bases; nucleotides outside the gene matches: 4.

This clone occurred once. The chain links TRBV15 to TRBJ1-5; D not certain. The ends were cut back, 5 bases at V and 3 bases at J, with 17 bases in the middle. The CDR3 covers 16 residues. Germline V gene lookup returns CDR1 LNHNV and CDR2 YYDKDF (reference sequence). This chain's CDR3 is CATSLEGSLHNQPQHF. The DNA for the CDR3 is TGTGCCACCAGCCTGGAGGGCAGCCTCCACAATCAGCCCCAGCATTTT.

J is TRBJ2-5 and V is TRBV6-5; unclear D gene. V was pared by 0 bases and J by 5 bases, with 10 bases between. The germline CDR1 and CDR2 sequences are MNHEY and SVGAGI. The CDR3 has 14 amino acids. The CDR3 region is CASSYSAVGETQYF. DNA of the CDR3: TGTGCCAGCAGTTACTCGGCAGTAGGCGAGACCCAGTACTTC.

This chain links TRBV5-6 with TRBJ2-1; possible D gene TRBD1, 5 bases. Looked up from germline, CDR1 is SGHDT and CDR2 is YYEEEE. This CDR3 has 13 residues. V was pared by 3 bases and J by 12 bases, with 16 bases between. The CDR3 loop reads CASSSGSPGRQFF. The CDR3 nucleotides are TGTGCCAGCAGCTCGGGCAGTCCAGGGCGGCAGTTCTTC.

The chain recombines TRBV7-8 with TRBJ2-3; TRBD2 matches 9 bases. The CDR3 extends over 17 amino acids. Germline trimming cut 5 bases from V and 3 bases from J; bases unmatched to any gene: 12. Germline CDR1 and CDR2: SGHVS and FQNEAQ. CDR3 coding DNA: TGTGCCAGCAGCCAAGACTTGGCGGGGGGGCCGACAGATACGCAGTATTTT. The encoded protein is CASSQDLAGGPTDTQYF.

This clone was found many times. The chain couples TRBV28 to TRBJ2-1; tentatively, D is TRBD1 or TRBD2 (6 bases each). The CDR3 consists of 12 residues. The germline V and J ends were trimmed by 2 bases and 9 bases, with 8 bases remaining between them. Germline V gives CDR1 MDHEN, CDR2 SYDVKM. The DNA for the CDR3 is TGTGCCAGCAGTTTAGGAGGGGGTGAGCAGTTCTTC. Amino acids: CASSLGGGEQFF.

The CDR3 loop reads CVTVLGELFF. The CDR3 DNA reads as TGTGTCACTGTACTCGGGGAGCTGTTTTTT. V gene TRBV7-9 combines with J gene TRBJ2-2; D is ambiguous. Germline values: CDR1 SEHNR, CDR2 FQNEAQ (reference sequence). This CDR3 contains 10 residues.

The CDR3 sequence: CASSVVSGAHEQYF. CDR3 DNA: TGCGCCAGCAGCGTTGTCTCGGGGGCCCACGAGCAGTACTTC. This chain uses TRBV5-1 with TRBJ2-7; tentatively, D is TRBD1 or TRBD2 (6 bases each). The germline CDR1 and CDR2 sequences are SGHRS and YFSETQ. The V gene lost 4 bases and the J gene lost 5 bases, with 16 bases spanning the gap. This CDR3 comprises 14 residues.

The DNA for the CDR3 is TGTGCCAGCAGTTTATCTGAGGCCGGGTCCTACGAGCAGTACTTC. Encoded protein: CASSLSEAGSYEQYF. V gene TRBV27 combines with J gene TRBJ2-7; D is uncertain. The length of the CDR3 is 15 residues. Between the trimmed V and J ends, which lost 0 bases and 1 base, there was a span of 10 bases. Per the germline V gene, CDR1 is MNHEY and CDR2 is SMNVEV (reference sequence).

The CDR3: CASSPLGGGIEQYF. The CDR3 nucleotides read TGTGCCAGCAGCCCCCTCGGGGGGGGCATTGAGCAGTACTTC. The chain recombines TRBV7-9 with TRBJ2-7; 8 bases map to TRBD2. This CDR3 is built from 14 residues. The V gene's germline CDR1 is SEHNR and CDR2 FQNEAQ (reference sequence). Trimming took 5 bases from V and 7 from J; bases not matched to a gene: 10.

Comments on this clone: The junction shows a germline mismatch at one end, possibly a read error. Other DNA sequences in this sample translate to the same CDR3. V and J are TRBV2 and TRBJ2-3, with D perhaps TRBD1 or TRBD2 (5 bases each). The germline gives CDR1 SNHLY, CDR2 FYNNEI. The CDR3 is 15 residues long. The CDR3 protein is CASSEGTASTDTQYF. CDR3 nucleotides: TGTGCCAGCAGCGAAGGGACGGCTAGCACAGATACGCAGTATTTT.

The J gene is TRBJ2-4, the V gene TRBV9; D remains ambiguous. The CDR3 consists of 14 residues. Germline V gives CDR1 SGDLS, CDR2 YYNGEE. Trimming took 3 bases from V and 2 from J, leaving 9 bases between them. Written as DNA, the CDR3 is TGTGCCAGCAGCGCCAGTACGTCCAAAAACATTCAGTACTTC. This translates into CASSASTSKNIQYF.

The CDR3 here is CASSADRDEQYF. The CDR3 region has the DNA TGTGCCAGCAGCGCTGACAGGGACGAGCAGTACTTC. The rearrangement joins TRBV25-1 to TRBJ2-7; 7 bases agree with TRBD1. V shed 6 bases, J shed 5 bases, and the junction held 4 bases outside the gene matches. This CDR3 region has 12 residues. Germline lookup yields CDR1 MGHDK and CDR2 SYGVNS.

This clone was seen only a few times. The chain employs TRBV28 and TRBJ2-5; TRBD2 is a possible D gene (5 bases). CDR1 is MDHEN, CDR2 SYDVKM, per germline. The CDR3 covers 15 residues. V lost 5 bases to trimming and J lost 2 bases, with 15 bases between them. The CDR3 spells CASSSGRLSQETQYF. The CDR3 DNA reads as TGTGCCAGCAGTAGCGGACGGCTGTCACAAGAGACCCAGTACTTC.